This entry describes one T cell receptor beta chain. Antigen specificity is unknown. These data are taken from a study of cytomegalovirus exposure and HLA in healthy donors. Primers: 60 Vbeta forward and 13 Jbeta reverse. Libraries were prepared by immunoSEQ multiplex PCR; TCRdb keeps only in-frame clonotypes and omits some of them. The sample lists about 89,000 clones, 85% occurring once. Points from the study as a whole: Productive status was seen about 87% or about 30% of the time for most TCR beta V segments in an earlier analysis.

This TCR came from a man aged 35 to 55 in good health and CMV-seropositive. Sequenced sample: PBMCs.

The CDR3 spells CASSYSTGRYTEAFF. The CDR3 nucleotides are TGTGCCAGCAGTTACTCGACAGGGCGGTACACTGAAGCTTTCTTT. The rearrangement links TRBV6-5 to TRBJ1-1, with 7 bases aligning to TRBD1. Trimming removed 0 bases from V and 3 bases from J; junction bases left unmatched: 4. In germline, CDR1 is MNHEY, CDR2 SVGAGI. The CDR3 is made up of 15 amino acids.